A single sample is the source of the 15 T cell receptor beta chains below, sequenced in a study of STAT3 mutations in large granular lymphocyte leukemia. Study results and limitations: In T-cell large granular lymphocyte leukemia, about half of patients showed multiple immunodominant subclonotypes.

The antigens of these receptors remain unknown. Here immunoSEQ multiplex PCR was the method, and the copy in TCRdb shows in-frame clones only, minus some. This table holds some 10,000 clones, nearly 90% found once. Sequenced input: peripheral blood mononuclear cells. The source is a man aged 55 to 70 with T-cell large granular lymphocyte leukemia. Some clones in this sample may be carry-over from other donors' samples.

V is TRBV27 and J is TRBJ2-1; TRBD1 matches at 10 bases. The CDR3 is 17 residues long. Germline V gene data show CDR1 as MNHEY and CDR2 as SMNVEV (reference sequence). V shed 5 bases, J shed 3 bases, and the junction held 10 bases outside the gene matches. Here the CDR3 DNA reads TGTGCCAGCAGTCACTCGCCCGGGACAGGGGACTACAATGAGCAGTTCTTC. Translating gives CASSHSPGTGDYNEQFF.

This chain's CDR3 is CASSMDNEKLFF. As DNA, the CDR3 is TGTGCCAGCAGCATGGATAATGAAAAACTGTTTTTT. The chain couples TRBV7-9 to TRBJ1-4; D unclear. The germline gives CDR1 SEHNR, CDR2 FQNEAQ (reference sequence). The V and J ends lost 5 bases and 4 bases respectively, with 5 bases between them. This CDR3 region has 12 residues.

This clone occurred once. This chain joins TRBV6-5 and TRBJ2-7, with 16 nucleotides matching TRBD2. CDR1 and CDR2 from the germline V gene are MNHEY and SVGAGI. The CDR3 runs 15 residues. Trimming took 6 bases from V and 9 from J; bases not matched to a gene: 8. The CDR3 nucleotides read TGTGCCAGCAGCCCGGGACTAGCGGGAGGGCACGCGCAGTACTTC. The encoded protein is CASSPGLAGGHAQYF.

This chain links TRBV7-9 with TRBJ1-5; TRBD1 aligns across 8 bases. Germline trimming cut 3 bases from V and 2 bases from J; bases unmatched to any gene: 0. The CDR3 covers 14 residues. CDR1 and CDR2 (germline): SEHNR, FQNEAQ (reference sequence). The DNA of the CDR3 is TGTGCCAGCAGCTTGACAGGGGGCAATCAGCCCCAGCATTTT. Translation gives CASSLTGGNQPQHF.

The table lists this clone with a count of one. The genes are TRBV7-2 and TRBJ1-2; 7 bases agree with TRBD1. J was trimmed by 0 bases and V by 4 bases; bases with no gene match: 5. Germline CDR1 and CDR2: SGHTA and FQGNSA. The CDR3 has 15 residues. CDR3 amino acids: CASSYGQAANYGYTF. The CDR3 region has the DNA TGTGCCAGCAGCTACGGACAGGCAGCTAACTATGGCTACACCTTC.

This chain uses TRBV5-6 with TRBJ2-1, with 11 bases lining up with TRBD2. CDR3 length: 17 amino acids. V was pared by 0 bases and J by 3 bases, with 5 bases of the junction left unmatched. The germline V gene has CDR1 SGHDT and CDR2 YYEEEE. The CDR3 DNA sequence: TGTGCCAGCAGCTTGGAGGCTAGCGGGAGGCACTACAATGAGCAGTTCTTC. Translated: CASSLEASGRHYNEQFF.

The CDR3 DNA follows: TGTGCCAGCAGTCGACTCAACACCGGGGAGCTGTTTTTT. This gives the protein CASSRLNTGELFF. V gene TRBV6-5 combines with J gene TRBJ2-2; D uncertain. Trimming shortened V by 5 bases and J by 2 bases, and 6 bases separated the two germline ends. The CDR3 totals 13 residues. Germline lookup yields CDR1 MNHEY and CDR2 SVGAGI.

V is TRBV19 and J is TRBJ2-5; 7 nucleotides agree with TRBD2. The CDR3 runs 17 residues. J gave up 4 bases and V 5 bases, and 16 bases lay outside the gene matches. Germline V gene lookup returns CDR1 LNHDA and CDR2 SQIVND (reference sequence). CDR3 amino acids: CASSDPAGVSTRETQYF. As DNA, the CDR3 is TGTGCCAGTAGTGACCCGGCGGGAGTCAGCACGCGAGAGACCCAGTACTTC.

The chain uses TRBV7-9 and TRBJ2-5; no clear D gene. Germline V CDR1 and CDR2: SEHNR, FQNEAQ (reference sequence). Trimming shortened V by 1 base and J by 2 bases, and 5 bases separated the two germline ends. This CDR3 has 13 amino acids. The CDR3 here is CASSLELQETQYF. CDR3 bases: TGTGCCAGCAGCTTAGAGCTGCAAGAGACCCAGTACTTC.

The CDR3 here is CASSEEVRLLLAGDEQYF. In DNA form, the CDR3 reads TGTGCCAGCAGTGAAGAAGTCCGTCTGCTACTAGCGGGAGACGAGCAGTACTTC. This chain links TRBV6-1 with TRBJ2-7, with TRBD2 matching over 11 bases. V trimming: 1 base; J trimming: 5 bases; junction bases outside the gene matches: 13. The CDR3 extends over 18 amino acids. CDR1 is MNHNS, CDR2 SASEGT, per germline.

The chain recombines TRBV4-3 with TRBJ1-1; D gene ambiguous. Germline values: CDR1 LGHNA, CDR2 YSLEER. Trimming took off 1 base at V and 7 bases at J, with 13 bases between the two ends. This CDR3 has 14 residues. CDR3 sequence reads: CASSQGGMGSEAFF. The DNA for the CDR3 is TGCGCCAGCAGCCAAGGCGGGATGGGGAGTGAAGCTTTCTTT.

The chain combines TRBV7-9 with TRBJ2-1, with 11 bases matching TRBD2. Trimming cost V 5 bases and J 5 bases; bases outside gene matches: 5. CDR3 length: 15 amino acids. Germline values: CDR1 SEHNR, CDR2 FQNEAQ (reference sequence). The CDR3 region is CASSPAGLADNEQFF. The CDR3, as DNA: TGTGCCAGCAGCCCCGCGGGACTAGCGGACAATGAGCAGTTCTTC.

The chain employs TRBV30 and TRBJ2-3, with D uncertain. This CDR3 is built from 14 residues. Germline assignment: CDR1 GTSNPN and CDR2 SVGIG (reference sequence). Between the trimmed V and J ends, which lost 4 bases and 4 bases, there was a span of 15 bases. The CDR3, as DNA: TGTGCCTGGAAGGCTGGATTATTCTCAGATACGCAGTATTTT. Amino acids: CAWKAGLFSDTQYF.

Here the CDR3 DNA reads TGCAGCGTTGGGGGAGGACAGGGGGCCTACGAGCAGTACTTC. This codes for CSVGGGQGAYEQYF. The chain links TRBV29-1 to TRBJ2-7; TRBD1 matches at 10 bases. V lost 4 bases to trimming and J lost 2 bases; unmatched junction nucleotides: 5. The CDR3 is made up of 14 amino acids. CDR1 SQVTM and CDR2 ANQGSEA come from the germline V gene.

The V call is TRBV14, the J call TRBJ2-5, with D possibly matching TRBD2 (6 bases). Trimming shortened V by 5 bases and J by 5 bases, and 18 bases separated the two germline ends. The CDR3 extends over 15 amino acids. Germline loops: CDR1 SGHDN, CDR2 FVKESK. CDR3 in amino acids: CASSSGPGGPETQYF. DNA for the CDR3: TGTGCCAGCAGCTCCGGGCCCGGGGGACCGGAGACCCAGTACTTC.